A selection of T cell receptor beta chains follows, all from one sample in a study of T cells in Graves' hyperthyroidism and ophthalmopathy. TCRdb re-analysed the multiplex PCR reads in MiXCR, keeping a single row per CDR3 protein. The table has almost 250,000 distinct CDR3 sequences, approximately 24% seen once. The sequenced sample consisted of blood. All receptors derive from a woman in her thirties or forties with Graves' ophthalmopathy. Both conserved end residues are part of each CDR3. D genes are given only for firm matches. The size entry is marked missing in some rows and otherwise reads once, few, many or a size class.

size: once; D: TRBD1; J: TRBJ2-2; V: TRBV9; length: 15; CDR3: CASSVRDRGTGELFF; DNA: TGTGCCAGCAGCGTCCGGGACAGAGGGACCGGGGAGCTGTTTTTT
size: many; D: .; J: TRBJ2-5; V: TRBV2; length: 11; CDR3: CASSDFETQYF; DNA: TGTGCCAGCAGTGATTTCGAGACCCAGTACTTC
size: many; D: TRBD2; J: TRBJ2-2; V: TRBV6-5; length: 16; CDR3: CASGNPGLAGVGELFF; DNA: TGTGCCAGCGGCAACCCGGGACTAGCGGGAGTCGGGGAGCTGTTTTTT
size: many; D: .; J: TRBJ2-4; V: TRBV12-3/TRBV12-4; length: 14; CDR3: CASSFGGWGNIQYF; DNA: TGTGCCAGCAGTTTTGGGGGTTGGGGAAACATTCAGTACTTC
size: many; D: .; J: TRBJ2-5; V: TRBV7-3; length: 15; CDR3: CASSLNAGGQETQYF; DNA: TGTGCCAGCAGCTTAAACGCAGGGGGGCAAGAGACCCAGTACTTC
size: many; D: .; J: TRBJ1-1; V: TRBV5-5; length: 13; CDR3: CASSYGTDREAFF; DNA: TGTGCCAGCAGCTATGGGACGGATCGTGAAGCTTTCTTT
size: few; D: TRBD2; J: TRBJ2-7; V: TRBV7-8; length: 16; CDR3: CASSPQTSGRLYEQYF; DNA: TGTGCCAGCAGCCCCCAGACTAGCGGGAGGCTGTACGAGCAGTACTTC
size: few; D: .; J: TRBJ1-5; V: TRBV6-1; length: 15; CDR3: CASREQGWGNQPQHF; DNA: TGTGCCAGCAGAGAACAGGGTTGGGGCAATCAGCCCCAGCATTTT
size: many; D: TRBD2; J: TRBJ2-7; V: TRBV5-1; length: 17; CDR3: CASSLDRASGRLYEQYF; DNA: TGCGCCAGCAGCTTGGACCGGGCTAGCGGGAGACTCTACGAGCAGTACTTC
size: many; D: TRBD2; J: TRBJ2-7; V: TRBV11-2; length: 15; CDR3: CASSGRTSGSHEQYF; DNA: TGTGCCAGCAGCGGCCGGACTAGCGGGAGCCACGAGCAGTACTTC
size: many; D: .; J: TRBJ2-5; V: TRBV4-2; length: 15; CDR3: CASSQDASQQETQYF; DNA: TGTGCCAGCAGCCAAGATGCCTCGCAACAAGAGACCCAGTACTTC
size: many; D: .; J: TRBJ2-5; V: TRBV27; length: 16; CDR3: CASSLSAGLESEAQYF; DNA: TGTGCCAGCAGTTTATCGGCGGGTCTTGAGTCGGAGGCCCAGTACTTC
size: many; D: TRBD2; J: TRBJ2-3; V: TRBV6-5; length: 15; CDR3: CASSWTSGRGDTQYF; DNA: TGTGCCAGCAGTTGGACTAGCGGGAGAGGGGATACGCAGTATTTT
size: many; D: TRBD1; J: TRBJ1-1; V: TRBV12-3/TRBV12-4; length: 15; CDR3: CASSFRQGGALEAFF; DNA: TGTGCCAGCAGTTTTCGACAGGGAGGGGCCCTTGAAGCTTTCTTT
size: .; D: TRBD1; J: TRBJ1-5; V: TRBV10-1; length: 16; CDR3: CASLHSGTGPDQPQHF; DNA: TGCGCCAGCTTACACTCCGGGACAGGGCCTGATCAGCCCCAGCATTTT
size: many; D: .; J: TRBJ2-7; V: TRBV6-1; length: 13; CDR3: CASRDGSSYEQYF; DNA: TGTGCCAGCAGGGACGGGAGCTCCTACGAGCAGTACTTC
size: few; D: .; J: TRBJ1-5; V: TRBV6-2/TRBV6-3; length: 16; CDR3: CASVPRAQYSNQPQHF; DNA: TGTGCCAGCGTACCCAGGGCGCAATATAGCAATCAGCCCCAGCATTTT
size: many; D: .; J: TRBJ2-4; V: TRBV6-1; length: 14; CDR3: CASSDTLGLNIQYF; DNA: TGTGCCAGCAGTGATACCTTGGGGCTAAACATTCAGTACTTC
size: .; D: .; J: TRBJ2-7; V: TRBV10-3; length: 12; CDR3: CATKVTGSEQYF; DNA: TGTGCCACCAAGGTAACAGGGAGCGAGCAGTACTTC
size: many; D: TRBD2; J: TRBJ2-4; V: TRBV10-3; length: 15; CDR3: CAISEAGGSKNIQYF; DNA: TGTGCCATCAGTGAGGCGGGAGGGTCCAAAAACATTCAGTACTTC
size: few; D: .; J: TRBJ2-2; V: TRBV7-9; length: 14; CDR3: CASSNDRFTGELFF; DNA: TGTGCCAGCAGCAACGACAGGTTCACCGGGGAGCTGTTTTTT
size: few; D: .; J: TRBJ1-1; V: TRBV5-1; length: 14; CDR3: CASSPLGSNTEAFF; DNA: TGCGCCAGCAGCCCGCTTGGGAGCAACACTGAAGCTTTCTTT
size: .; D: .; J: TRBJ2-7; V: TRBV24-1; length: 15; CDR3: CATSDGLLLGDGQYF; DNA: TGTGCCACCAGTGATGGGCTCCTCCTGGGGGACGGGCAGTACTTC
size: many; D: .; J: TRBJ1-1; V: TRBV20-1; length: 11; CDR3: CSASRGAEAFF; DNA: TGCAGTGCTAGTCGGGGGGCTGAAGCTTTCTTT
size: many; D: TRBD1; J: TRBJ2-7; V: TRBV27; length: 14; CDR3: CASSHWTGPYEQYF; DNA: TGTGCCAGCAGTCACTGGACAGGCCCCTACGAGCAGTACTTC
size: many; D: .; J: TRBJ1-1; V: TRBV3-1; length: 14; CDR3: CASSQVRGTFEAFF; DNA: TGTGCCAGCAGCCAAGTCCGAGGGACATTTGAAGCTTTCTTT
size: .; D: .; J: TRBJ1-2; V: TRBV2; length: 12; CDR3: CASNDANYGYIF; DNA: TGTGCCAGCAATGACGCGAACTATGGCTACATCTTC
size: many; D: .; J: TRBJ2-5; V: TRBV29-1; length: 13; CDR3: CSVELQGQETQYF; DNA: TGCAGCGTTGAGTTACAGGGACAAGAGACCCAGTACTTC
size: many; D: TRBD1; J: TRBJ1-2; V: TRBV6-5; length: 14; CDR3: CASTPTRQGYGYTF; DNA: TGTGCCAGTACCCCTACCCGACAGGGCTATGGCTACACCTTC
size: many; D: TRBD2; J: TRBJ2-2; V: TRBV19; length: 14; CDR3: CASRLAGVTGELFF; DNA: TGTGCCAGTAGGCTAGCGGGAGTCACCGGGGAGCTGTTTTTT
size: many; D: TRBD2; J: TRBJ2-7; V: TRBV20-1; length: 17; CDR3: CSARASSGTSGSYEQYF; DNA: TGCAGTGCTAGAGCTAGCTCCGGGACTAGCGGCTCCTACGAGCAGTACTTC